A single sample gave rise to the 22 T cell receptor beta chains below, sequenced in a study of PD-L1 blockade in urothelial cancer. Sequencing used immunoSEQ multiplex PCR; TCRdb keeps in-frame clones, though not all of them. The table lists 20,000 to 30,000 clones, around 88% of them singletons. The sample was PBMCs, taken around atezolizumab (anti-PD-L1) treatment. The receptor set was obtained from a man aged 55 to 70 with urothelial cancer.

This rearrangement joins TRBV2 to TRBJ2-7, with a possible D match to TRBD2 (6 bases). V was pared by 8 bases and J by 0 bases, with 14 bases between. Germline V CDR1 and CDR2: SNHLY, FYNNEI. The CDR3 has 14 residues. The CDR3 region is CASRMGGSSYEQYF. In nucleotides, the CDR3 is TGTGCCAGCCGGATGGGGGGTAGCTCCTACGAGCAGTACTTC.

J is TRBJ2-7 and V is TRBV6-5; D is possibly TRBD2 (6 bases). This CDR3 region has 13 residues. Trimming left V 5 bases short and J 3 bases short, with 11 bases between. Per germline, CDR1 MNHEY and CDR2 SVGAGI. The chain's CDR3 is CASSAPGSYEQYF. The CDR3 bases are TGTGCCAGCAGTGCCCCCGGGAGCTACGAGCAGTACTTC.

V is TRBV5-1 and J is TRBJ2-1; TRBD2 is a possible D gene (8 bases). Between the trimmed V and J ends, which lost 4 bases and 9 bases, there was a span of 17 bases. Looked up from germline, CDR1 is SGHRS and CDR2 is YFSETQ. This CDR3 has 14 residues. For the CDR3, the DNA is TGCGCCAGCAGCCGGGAGGGGGCGGAGGGTGAGCAGTTCTTC. It codes for CASSREGAEGEQFF.

V is TRBV27 and J is TRBJ2-7; 8 bases are a match to TRBD1. The CDR3 runs 14 residues. J was trimmed by 4 bases and V by 2 bases; bases with no gene match: 4. CDR1 and CDR2 from the germline V gene are MNHEY and SMNVEV (reference sequence). CDR3 amino acids: CASSLTGGRYEQYF. The DNA for the CDR3 is TGTGCCAGCAGTTTAACAGGGGGAAGGTACGAGCAGTACTTC.

Comments on this clone: This likely stems from a read error, as it lies one base from a far larger clone. At the DNA level, this CDR3 is encoded by other sequences in the same sample as well. V is TRBV5-4 and J is TRBJ2-7, with 7 bases identical to TRBD1. This CDR3 is 13 amino acids long. The germline gives CDR1 SGHNT, CDR2 YYREEE (reference sequence). CDR3 sequence (DNA): TGCGCCAGCAGCCAACGGACAGGCCGCGAGCAGTACTTC. Encoded protein: CASSQRTGREQYF.

The chain recombines TRBV4-1 with TRBJ1-2; the match to TRBD1 covers 8 bases. The CDR3 length is 14 residues. After removal of 0 bases from V and 8 bases from J, the junction contained 5 bases not matched to a gene. Germline V gene lookup returns CDR1 MGHRA and CDR2 YSYEKL. The CDR3 DNA reads as TGCGCCAGCAGCCAAGAAAACAGGGGGATAGGCTACACCTTC. Translating gives CASSQENRGIGYTF.

The rearrangement links TRBV2 to TRBJ2-3; 14 bases fit TRBD2. This CDR3 has 15 residues. Germline V gene lookup returns CDR1 SNHLY and CDR2 FYNNEI. The V segment lost 7 bases and the J segment 4 bases; nucleotides outside the gene matches: 4. CDR3 sequence reads: CASTGLAGGADTQYF. The CDR3, as DNA: TGTGCCAGCACAGGACTAGCGGGAGGAGCAGATACGCAGTATTTT.

The V gene is TRBV4-2, the J gene TRBJ2-6; D may be TRBD1 (6 bases). There are 21 residues in the CDR3. The germline gives CDR1 LGHNA, CDR2 YNFKEQ. Trimming shortened V by 4 bases and J by 0 bases, and 25 bases separated the two germline ends. DNA for the CDR3: TGTGCCAGCAGCCGACAGGTTTTACCCCCTTTCCTGAGCTCTGGGGCCAACGTCCTGACTTTC. Translating it yields CASSRQVLPPFLSSGANVLTF.

The chain uses TRBV2 and TRBJ2-7; maybe TRBD1 (5 bases). The ends were cut back, 3 bases at V and 8 bases at J, with 11 bases in the middle. The CDR3 extends over 12 amino acids. In germline, CDR1 is SNHLY, CDR2 FYNNEI. The CDR3 reads CASSDRVSKQYF. CDR3 DNA sequence: TGTGCCAGCAGTGACAGGGTTTCCAAGCAGTACTTC.

This chain links TRBV5-1 with TRBJ2-2; maybe TRBD1 (6 bases). V was clipped by 2 bases and J by 4 bases, with 15 bases between them. Germline loops: CDR1 SGHRS, CDR2 YFSETQ. CDR3 length: 16 residues. CDR3 residues: CASSLGQFTPTGELFF. CDR3 in DNA: TGCGCCAGCAGCTTAGGACAGTTTACACCCACCGGGGAGCTGTTTTTT.

The chain couples TRBV2 to TRBJ2-7; D unresolved. The CDR3 covers 13 residues. Germline V lookup: CDR1 SNHLY, CDR2 FYNNEI. Trimming removed 6 bases at V and 1 base at J, with 10 bases between. The CDR3 nucleotides read TGTGCCAGCAGCCTCACAGAGTCCTACGAGCAGTACTTC. Encoded protein: CASSLTESYEQYF.

This chain connects TRBV11-2 to TRBJ2-7, with a possible D match to TRBD1 (6 bases). The V end lost 3 bases, the J end lost 2 bases, and 14 bases lay between the germline ends. Germline loops: CDR1 SGHAT, CDR2 FQNNGV. This CDR3 has 15 amino acids. CDR3 loop: CASSFPTGSTYEQYF. The CDR3 DNA is TGTGCCAGCAGCTTTCCGACAGGCAGTACCTACGAGCAGTACTTC.

The rearrangement uses TRBV18 and TRBJ1-5; D gene ambiguous. CDR1 and CDR2 (germline): KGHSH, LQKENI. This CDR3 is 15 amino acids long. Trimming left V 1 base short and J 7 bases short, with 14 bases between. The CDR3 nucleotides are TGTGCCAGCTCACCACAGGTTGCGGGGTGGCAGCCCCAGCATTTT. Translating it yields CASSPQVAGWQPQHF. Complete variable domain (other parts from reference TRBV18 and TRBJ1-5): NAGVMQNPRHLVRRRGQEARLRCSPMKGHSHVYWYRQLPEEGLKFMVYLQKENIIDESGMPKERFSAEFPKEGPSILRIQQVVRGDSAAYFCASSPQVAGWQPQHFGDGTRLSIL.

This rearrangement joins TRBV5-5 to TRBJ1-2; D is undetermined. Trimming removed 6 bases at V and 2 bases at J, with 14 bases between. Germline values: CDR1 SGHKS, CDR2 YYEKEE (reference sequence). The CDR3 consists of 14 residues. Here the CDR3 reads CASNTGGQNYGYTF. The DNA for the CDR3 is TGTGCCAGCAACACCGGAGGGCAGAACTATGGCTACACCTTC.

CDR3 coding DNA: TGTGCCATCAGTAGGGAGGAGAGCACTGAAGCTTTCTTT. It specifies CAISREESTEAFF. This rearrangement joins TRBV10-3 to TRBJ1-1; D is ambiguous. The CDR3 runs to 13 residues. Germline CDR1 ENHRY, CDR2 SYGVKD. Trimming removed 5 bases at V and 4 bases at J, with 11 bases between.

The chain recombines TRBV5-1 with TRBJ2-2, with TRBD1 matching 10 bases. The germline CDR1 and CDR2 sequences are SGHRS and YFSETQ. Trimming cost V 1 base and J 3 bases; bases outside gene matches: 9. The CDR3 runs to 18 residues. CDR3 DNA: TGCGCCAGCAGCTTGCGGCCTGGAGGGACAGGGGACACCGGGGAGCTGTTTTTT. This gives the protein CASSLRPGGTGDTGELFF.

This chain links TRBV7-2 with TRBJ2-1; 11 bases are a match to TRBD2. The V segment lost 7 bases and the J segment 8 bases; nucleotides outside the gene matches: 13. Germline V gene sequence: CDR1 SGHTA, CDR2 FQGNSA. CDR3 length: 16 amino acids. The CDR3: CASTRFSGGAFDEQFF. The CDR3 nucleotides read TGTGCCAGCACCCGATTTAGCGGGGGGGCTTTCGATGAGCAGTTCTTC.

V usage is TRBV30 and J usage is TRBJ1-5; tentatively, D is TRBD1 (6 bases). Trimming removed 5 bases from V and 3 bases from J, with 17 bases in between. Per the germline V gene, CDR1 is GTSNPN and CDR2 is SVGIG (reference sequence). CDR3 length: 15 amino acids. CDR3 residues: CAWEPGQGYNQPQHF. The DNA of the CDR3 is TGTGCCTGGGAGCCTGGGCAGGGGTACAATCAGCCCCAGCATTTT. The whole variable domain, remainder taken from reference TRBV30 and TRBJ1-5, is SQTIHQWPATLVQPVGSPLSLECTVEGTSNPNLYWYRQAAGRGLQLLFYSVGIGQISSEVPQNLSASRPQDRQFILSSKKLLLSDSGFYLCAWEPGQGYNQPQHFGDGTRLSIL.

CDR3 nucleotides: TGTGCCAGCAGTCCGTACGGACAGGGGACCTACGAGCAGTACTTC. Protein sequence: CASSPYGQGTYEQYF. The chain combines TRBV6-5 with TRBJ2-7; 9 positions agree with TRBD1. V gave up 5 bases and J gave up 2 bases; unmatched junction bases: 7. The CDR3 is 15 amino acids. Germline V gene lookup returns CDR1 MNHEY and CDR2 SVGAGI.

The CDR3 nucleotides are TGTGCCAGCAGCTCCCGGGACAGGGGAGGGTATGGCTACACCTTC. Amino acids: CASSSRDRGGYGYTF. The rearrangement joins TRBV9 to TRBJ1-2; 10 nucleotides match TRBD1. Germline trimming cut 4 bases from V and 5 bases from J; bases unmatched to any gene: 8. Germline V gene lookup returns CDR1 SGDLS and CDR2 YYNGEE. This CDR3 is built from 15 residues.

DNA for the CDR3: TGTGCCAGCTCACCCTTTGGCAGTTCGGAGACCCAGTACTTC. It is translated as CASSPFGSSETQYF. This chain connects TRBV18 to TRBJ2-5; no firm D call. V dropped 3 bases and J dropped 5 bases, with 13 bases sitting between them. Germline-derived CDR1 and CDR2 are KGHSH and LQKENI. This CDR3 comprises 14 residues.

V and J are TRBV29-1 and TRBJ1-1; D gene uncertain. Between the trimmed V and J ends, which lost 3 bases and 3 bases, there was a span of 14 bases. The CDR3 totals 14 residues. CDR1 and CDR2 (germline): SQVTM, ANQGSEA. The DNA of the CDR3 is TGCAGCGTTGAGGGTGGCGGCCTGGACACTGAAGCTTTCTTT. Its protein is CSVEGGGLDTEAFF.